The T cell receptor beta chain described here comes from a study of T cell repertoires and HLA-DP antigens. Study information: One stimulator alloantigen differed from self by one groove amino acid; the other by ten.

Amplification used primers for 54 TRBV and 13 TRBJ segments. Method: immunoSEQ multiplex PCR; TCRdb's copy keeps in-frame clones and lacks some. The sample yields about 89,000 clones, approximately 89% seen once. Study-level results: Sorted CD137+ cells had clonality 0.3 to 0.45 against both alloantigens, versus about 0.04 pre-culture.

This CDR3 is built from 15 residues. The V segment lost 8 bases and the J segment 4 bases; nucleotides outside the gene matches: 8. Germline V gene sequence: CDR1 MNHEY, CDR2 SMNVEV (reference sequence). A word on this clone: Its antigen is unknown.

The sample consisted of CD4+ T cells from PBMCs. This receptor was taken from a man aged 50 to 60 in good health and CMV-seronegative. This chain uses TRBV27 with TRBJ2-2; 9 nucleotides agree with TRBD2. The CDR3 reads CASALGSGSTGELFF. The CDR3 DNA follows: TGTGCCAGCGCCTTGGGTAGCGGGAGCACCGGGGAGCTGTTTTTT.